This TCR beta chain was profiled in a study of cytomegalovirus exposure and HLA in healthy donors. Germline CDR1 reads SGHRS; CDR2 reads YFSETQ. This CDR3 comprises 16 residues. V dropped 2 bases and J dropped 2; count of bases not matched to a gene: 5. Vbeta (60) and Jbeta (13) primers were used in the PCR. Sequencing was performed with immunoSEQ multiplex PCR; in TCRdb, only in-frame clones are kept and a portion is missing. The table lists 160,000 or so clones, over 80% of them singletons, with around 1.6% in the top ten. The chain employs TRBV5-1 and TRBJ2-1; TRBD2 aligns across 9 bases. The source is a young woman in good health and CMV-seronegative. Specimen: PBMCs. The CDR3 DNA follows: TGCGCCAGCAGCTTCTCCCGCGGGGGGGCCTACAATGAGCAGTTCTTC. It specifies CASSFSRGGAYNEQFF. Combining the CDR3 with reference TRBV5-1 and TRBJ2-1 gives the whole variable domain KAGVTQTPRYLIKTRGQQVTLSCSPISGHRSVSWYQQTPGQGLQFLFEYFSETQRNKGNFPGRFSGRQFSNSRSEMNVSTLELGDSALYLCASSFSRGGAYNEQFFGPGTRLTVL.